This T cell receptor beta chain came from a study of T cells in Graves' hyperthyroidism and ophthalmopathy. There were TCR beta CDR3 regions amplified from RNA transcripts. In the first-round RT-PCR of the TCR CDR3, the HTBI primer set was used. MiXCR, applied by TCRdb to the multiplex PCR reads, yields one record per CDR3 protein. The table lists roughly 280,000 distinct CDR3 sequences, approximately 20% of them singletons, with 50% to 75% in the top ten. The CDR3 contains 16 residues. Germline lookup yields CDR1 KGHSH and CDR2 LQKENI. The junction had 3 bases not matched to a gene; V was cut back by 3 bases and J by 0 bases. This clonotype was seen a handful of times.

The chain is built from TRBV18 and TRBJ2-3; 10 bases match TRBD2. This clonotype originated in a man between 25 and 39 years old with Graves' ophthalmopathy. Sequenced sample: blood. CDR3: CASSPTSGTSTDTQYF. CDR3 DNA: TGTGCCAGCTCACCCACTAGCGGGACGAGCACAGATACGCAGTATTTT.